The rows below give T cell receptor beta chains drawn from one sample of a study of OX40 agonist ivuxolimab in advanced cancers. Using immunoSEQ multiplex PCR, the repertoire was profiled, and TCRdb retains in-frame clones only, with some absent. Found here are approximately 30,000 clones, approximately 84% of them singletons; the top ten hold 20% to 25%. Sequencing used CD4+ or CD8+ T cells sorted from blood, obtained in a trial of the OX40 agonist ivuxolimab. These TCRs come from an adult with an advanced solid tumor such as melanoma, head and neck, liver or kidney cancer. CDR3s include the opening cysteine and the closing phenylalanine or tryptophan. D genes are given only for firm matches. The size of a clone is reported for some rows only, either as once, few or many, or as a class for expanded clones.

cdr3_length,d_call,v_call,clone_size,j_call,cdr3_aa,cdr3_nt
15,TRBD2,TRBV9,.,TRBJ2-5,CASSVDGREPETQYF,TGTGCCAGCAGCGTAGATGGGCGGGAGCCGGAGACCCAGTACTTC
17,.,TRBV9,once,TRBJ2-4,CASSVDPGPGAKNIQYF,TGTGCCAGCAGCGTAGATCCGGGGCCTGGGGCCAAAAACATTCAGTACTTC
13,.,TRBV7-9,.,TRBJ1-5,CASSSSRNQPQHF,TGTGCCAGCAGCTCATCCCGTAATCAGCCCCAGCATTTT
15,TRBD2,TRBV5-1,once,TRBJ2-1,CASSDWAGAYNEQFF,TGCGCCAGCAGCGATTGGGCGGGAGCTTACAATGAGCAGTTCTTC
15,.,TRBV6-6,.,TRBJ2-7,CASSYSREASYEQYF,TGTGCCAGCAGTTACTCCCGTGAGGCCTCCTACGAGCAGTACTTC
15,TRBD2,TRBV28,.,TRBJ2-3,CASSLRTSGTDTQYF,TGTGCCAGCAGTTTACGGACTAGCGGCACAGATACGCAGTATTTT
16,TRBD2,TRBV5-4,.,TRBJ2-3,CASSFPPGGVKDTQYF,TGTGCCAGCAGCTTCCCCCCGGGGGGGGTCAAAGATACGCAGTATTTT
14,TRBD1,TRBV28,.,TRBJ1-5,CASSPDRGNQPQHF,TGTGCCAGCAGTCCTGACAGGGGCAATCAGCCCCAGCATTTT
16,.,TRBV28,.,TRBJ1-4,CASSIDRDATNEKLFF,TGTGCCAGCAGTATCGACCGGGATGCAACTAATGAAAAACTGTTTTTT
15,TRBD2,TRBV7-9,.,TRBJ2-7,CASSFPTSGRSEQYF,TGTGCCAGCAGCTTTCCCACTAGCGGGAGAAGCGAGCAGTACTTC
16,.,TRBV11-2,.,TRBJ2-5,CASSLGQSRGRETQYF,TGTGCCAGCAGCTTAGGCCAAAGTCGGGGGCGCGAGACCCAGTACTTC
16,TRBD2,TRBV7-9,.,TRBJ2-4,CASSSPREGGSDIQYF,TGTGCCAGCAGCTCCCCAAGGGAGGGAGGGAGCGACATTCAGTACTTC
15,.,TRBV4-1,.,TRBJ2-7,CASSPMPGGAYEQYF,TGCGCCAGCAGCCCGATGCCCGGGGGCGCCTACGAGCAGTACTTC
14,.,TRBV29-1,.,TRBJ2-7,CSVVQGGRNYEQYF,TGCAGCGTTGTACAGGGTGGGAGAAACTACGAGCAGTACTTC
16,.,TRBV6-6,.,TRBJ1-4,CASSPTSDVPYEKLFF,TGTGCCAGCAGTCCGACCTCGGACGTCCCATATGAAAAACTGTTTTTT
14,.,TRBV5-1,.,TRBJ2-7,CASSFEDSPDEQYF,TGCGCCAGCAGCTTTGAGGACAGCCCCGACGAGCAGTACTTC
13,.,TRBV6-5,.,TRBJ2-1,CASSYSGPNEQFF,TGTGCCAGCAGTTACAGTGGACCAAATGAGCAGTTCTTC
17,TRBD2,TRBV27,.,TRBJ2-1,CASSLTSGGSSYNEQFF,TGTGCCAGCAGTTTGACTAGCGGGGGGAGCTCCTACAATGAGCAGTTCTTC
15,TRBD1,TRBV11-2,.,TRBJ1-2,CASSGRGRINYGYTF,TGTGCCAGCAGCGGCAGGGGGCGGATAAACTATGGCTACACCTTC
15,TRBD1,TRBV4-3,.,TRBJ1-1,CASSQRVSGTAEAFF,TGCGCCAGCAGCCAGAGAGTTTCCGGGACAGCTGAAGCTTTCTTT
15,.,TRBV5-1,.,TRBJ2-7,CASSLGPDLLYEQYF,TGCGCCAGCAGCTTGGGTCCCGATCTTTTGTACGAGCAGTACTTC
15,TRBD1,TRBV4-1,.,TRBJ2-7,CASSQETGGAYEQYF,TGCGCCAGCAGCCAAGAGACAGGGGGCGCGTACGAGCAGTACTTC
15,TRBD1,TRBV5-8,.,TRBJ2-3,CASSFDRGPTDTQYF,TGTGCCAGCAGTTTCGACAGGGGGCCCACAGATACGCAGTATTTT
12,.,TRBV27,.,TRBJ2-7,CASRPYPGEQYF,TGTGCCAGCAGACCATATCCGGGCGAGCAGTACTTC
15,TRBD2,TRBV6-5,.,TRBJ2-1,CASIVPGLAGPREFF,TGTGCCAGCATTGTACCGGGACTAGCGGGCCCGAGGGAGTTCTTC
15,.,TRBV4-2,.,TRBJ2-7,CASSQGRNLAYEQYF,TGTGCCAGCAGCCAAGGGCGGAACTTGGCCTACGAGCAGTACTTC
16,TRBD2,TRBV4-1,.,TRBJ2-1,CASSQEGGGALNEQFF,TGCGCCAGCAGCCAAGAGGGCGGGGGGGCCCTCAATGAGCAGTTCTTC
13,.,TRBV5-6,medium-sized,TRBJ1-5,CASSLGSTEPQHF,TGTGCCAGCAGCTTGGGATCGACGGAACCCCAGCATTTT
14,.,TRBV28,.,TRBJ2-7,CASSLVAVTYEQYF,TGTGCCAGCAGTTTAGTGGCAGTAACCTACGAGCAGTACTTC
14,.,TRBV6-4,.,TRBJ2-3,CASSESGGGDTQYF,TGTGCCAGCAGTGAAAGTGGGGGAGGAGATACGCAGTATTTT
16,.,TRBV4-1,.,TRBJ2-5,CASSQESPRVQETQYF,TGCGCCAGCAGCCAAGAAAGTCCCAGGGTCCAAGAGACCCAGTACTTC
12,.,TRBV13,.,TRBJ2-7,CASNLGSGEQYF,TGTGCCAGCAACCTCGGTAGTGGCGAGCAGTACTTC
13,TRBD1,TRBV30,few,TRBJ2-5,CAWNEGATGTQYF,TGTGCCTGGAATGAGGGGGCCACGGGGACCCAGTACTTC
15,TRBD2,TRBV7-9,.,TRBJ2-3,CASSLGSGDTDTQYF,TGTGCCAGCAGCTTGGGTAGCGGGGATACAGATACGCAGTATTTT
14,.,TRBV27,.,TRBJ1-5,CASGSVGGPQPQHF,TGTGCCAGCGGATCCGTCGGCGGCCCTCAGCCCCAGCATTTT
14,TRBD1,TRBV2,once,TRBJ1-5,CASRKDREHQPQHF,TGTGCCAGCAGAAAAGACAGGGAGCATCAGCCCCAGCATTTT
14,.,TRBV5-5,.,TRBJ1-5,CASSAQGDHQPQHF,TGTGCCAGCAGCGCACAGGGTGACCATCAGCCCCAGCATTTT
11,.,TRBV5-6,.,TRBJ2-7,CASSHGYEQYF,TGTGCCAGCAGCCACGGATACGAGCAGTACTTC
14,.,TRBV28,.,TRBJ2-5,CATSRDAGSETQYF,TGTGCCACTTCACGGGACGCCGGAAGCGAGACCCAGTACTTC
16,.,TRBV28,.,TRBJ1-1,CASSLFKGGLNTEAFF,TGTGCCAGCAGTTTATTCAAGGGAGGGCTGAACACTGAAGCTTTCTTT
14,TRBD1,TRBV7-2,.,TRBJ2-1,CASSLSPGGNEQFF,TGTGCCAGCAGCTTAAGCCCAGGGGGCAATGAGCAGTTCTTC
13,TRBD2,TRBV27,once,TRBJ2-1,CASGLAGYNEQFF,TGTGCCAGTGGTCTAGCGGGATACAATGAGCAGTTCTTC
12,.,TRBV5-4,.,TRBJ1-1,CASSLGDTEAFF,TGTGCCAGCAGTTTGGGGGACACTGAAGCTTTCTTT
15,TRBD1,TRBV27,.,TRBJ2-1,CASQTPGQGINEQFF,TGTGCCAGCCAGACCCCGGGACAGGGCATCAATGAGCAGTTCTTC
15,TRBD2,TRBV5-6,.,TRBJ2-1,CASSFLGSGSLEQFF,TGTGCCAGCAGCTTCCTGGGTAGCGGGAGCCTAGAGCAGTTCTTC
13,.,TRBV7-8,.,TRBJ2-5,CASRPPLKETQYF,TGTGCCAGCAGACCCCCCCTGAAAGAGACCCAGTACTTC
14,.,TRBV9,.,TRBJ2-1,CASSVAGNGDEQFF,TGTGCCAGCAGCGTAGCAGGCAACGGCGATGAGCAGTTCTTC
12,.,TRBV18,.,TRBJ2-2,CASSPNTGELFF,TGTGCCAGCTCTCCAAACACCGGGGAGCTGTTTTTT
15,TRBD2,TRBV9,.,TRBJ2-7,CASSTLAGGIYEQYF,TGTGCCAGCAGCACCCTAGCGGGAGGCATCTACGAGCAGTACTTC
14,.,TRBV5-1,.,TRBJ2-5,CASSRTDLQETQYF,TGCGCCAGCAGCAGGACAGACCTCCAAGAGACCCAGTACTTC
15,.,TRBV19,.,TRBJ1-5,CASSIGVNMRQPQHF,TGTGCCAGTAGTATAGGCGTCAACATGAGGCAGCCCCAGCATTTT
14,.,TRBV10-3,.,TRBJ1-1,CAITQQGRNTEAFF,TGTGCCATCACCCAACAGGGACGGAACACTGAAGCTTTCTTT
13,.,TRBV12-5,.,TRBJ1-1,CASGFSEGTEAFF,TGTGCTAGTGGTTTTTCGGAGGGCACTGAAGCTTTCTTT
13,.,TRBV27,.,TRBJ1-1,CASSHRKNTEAFF,TGTGCCAGCAGTCATCGGAAGAACACTGAAGCTTTCTTT
13,.,TRBV7-9,.,TRBJ2-1,CASSWALETEQFF,TGTGCCAGCAGCTGGGCTCTTGAGACTGAGCAGTTCTTC
14,.,TRBV11-1,few,TRBJ1-1,CASSLGRLNTEAFF,TGTGCCAGCAGCTTAGGTCGCCTGAACACTGAAGCTTTCTTT
14,.,TRBV7-9,.,TRBJ2-5,CASSPAEYQETQYF,TGTGCCAGCAGCCCGGCGGAGTACCAAGAGACCCAGTACTTC
15,TRBD1,TRBV7-2,.,TRBJ2-7,CASVGVRQGAYEQYF,TGTGCCAGTGTAGGGGTCAGGCAGGGGGCATACGAGCAGTACTTC
13,.,TRBV4-1,.,TRBJ2-7,CASSQRGFYEQYF,TGCGCCAGCAGCCAACGGGGCTTCTACGAGCAGTACTTC